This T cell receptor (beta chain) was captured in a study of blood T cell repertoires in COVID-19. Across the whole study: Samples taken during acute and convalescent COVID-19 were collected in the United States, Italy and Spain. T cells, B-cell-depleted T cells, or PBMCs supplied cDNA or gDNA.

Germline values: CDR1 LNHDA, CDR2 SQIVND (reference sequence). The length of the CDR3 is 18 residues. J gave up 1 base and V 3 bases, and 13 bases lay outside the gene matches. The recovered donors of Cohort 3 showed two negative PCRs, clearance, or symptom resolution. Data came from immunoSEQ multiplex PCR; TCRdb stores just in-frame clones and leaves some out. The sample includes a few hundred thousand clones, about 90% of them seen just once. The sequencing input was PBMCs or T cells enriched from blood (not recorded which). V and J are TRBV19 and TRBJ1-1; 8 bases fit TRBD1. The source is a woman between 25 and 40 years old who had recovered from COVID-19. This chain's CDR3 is CASSIGMGRGTGNTEAFF. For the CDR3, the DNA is TGTGCCAGTAGTATCGGAATGGGTAGGGGGACAGGGAACACTGAAGCTTTCTTT.